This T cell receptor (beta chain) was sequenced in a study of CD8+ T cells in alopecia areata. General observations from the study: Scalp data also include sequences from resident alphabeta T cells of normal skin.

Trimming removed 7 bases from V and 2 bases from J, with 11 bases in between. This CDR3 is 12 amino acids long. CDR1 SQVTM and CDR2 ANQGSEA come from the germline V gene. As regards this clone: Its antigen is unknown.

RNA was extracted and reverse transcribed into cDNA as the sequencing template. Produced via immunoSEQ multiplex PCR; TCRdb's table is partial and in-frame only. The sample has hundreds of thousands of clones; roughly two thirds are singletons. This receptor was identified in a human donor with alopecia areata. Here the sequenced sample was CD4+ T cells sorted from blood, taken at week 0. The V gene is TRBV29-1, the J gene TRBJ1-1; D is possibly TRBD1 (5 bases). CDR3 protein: CSERDSNTEAFF. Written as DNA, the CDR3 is TGCAGCGAACGAGACAGCAACACTGAAGCTTTCTTT.